Following are 27 T cell receptor beta chains from one sample sequenced in a study of human T cells and chemical hapten exposure. TCRdb reprocessed the RACE reads via MiXCR and lists one record per CDR3 protein. The data contain fewer than 200,000 distinct CDR3 sequences, more than 25% of them singletons. Sample time point: pre-sensitization, week 0. Treatment indicated: therapeutic diphenylcyclopropenone sensitization with weekly scalp DPC. The sample consisted of whole blood, taken in connection with sensitization to the hapten diphenylcyclopropenone (DPC). The origin of the receptors is a woman under 40 with alopecia areata. Some clones in this sample may be carry-over from other donors' samples.

Only a few counts were recorded for this clonotype. This chain joins TRBV28 and TRBJ2-5; possible D gene TRBD2, 5 bases. The CDR3 covers 16 residues. From germline, CDR1 is MDHEN and CDR2 SYDVKM. The V end was cut by 3 bases, the J end by 2 bases, with 16 bases between. The CDR3 region is CASSFSLAGSQETQYF. In nucleotides, the CDR3 is TGTGCCAGCAGTTTCTCCCTCGCGGGCAGTCAAGAGACCCAGTACTTC.

This clonotype was detected a few times. The chain employs TRBV6-1 and TRBJ1-4, with no clear D. Trimming stripped 3 bases from V and 3 bases from J, with 8 bases between. Germline V gene lookup returns CDR1 MNHNS and CDR2 SASEGT. The CDR3 runs 14 residues. CDR3 sequence: CASSERHPNEKLFF. In DNA, the CDR3 is TGTGCCAGCAGTGAGCGTCATCCTAATGAAAAACTGTTTTTT.

In this sample, this clonotype turned up a few times. The chain uses TRBV20-1 and TRBJ2-1, with D hard to call. V was pared by 6 bases and J by 11 bases, with 14 bases between. There are 11 residues in the CDR3. Germline V gene lookup returns CDR1 DFQATT and CDR2 SNEGSKA (reference sequence). DNA of the CDR3: TGCAGTGCCAAAAACAGCCCGAAGCAGTTCTTC. It encodes CSAKNSPKQFF.

The V call is TRBV2, the J call TRBJ1-5; possibly TRBD1 for D (6 bases). The CDR3 contains 14 residues. From germline, CDR1 is SNHLY and CDR2 FYNNEI. Trimming removed 7 bases at V and 7 bases at J, with 17 bases between. The CDR3 DNA follows: TGTGCCAGCACCTTCGACAGGCTGGGGCAGCCCCAGCATTTT. Amino acid sequence: CASTFDRLGQPQHF.

This chain uses TRBV6-6 with TRBJ2-7, with D tentatively TRBD1 (6 bases). The germline V and J ends were trimmed by 2 bases and 1 base, with 15 bases remaining between them. Germline CDR1 MNHNY, CDR2 SVGAGI (reference sequence). This CDR3 is 16 amino acids long. CDR3 bases: TGTGCCAGCAGTTACACCATGGGCAGGGGTTCCTACGAGCAGTACTTC. It translates to CASSYTMGRGSYEQYF.

This clonotype appeared a few times. The chain is built from TRBV28 and TRBJ1-6, with unresolved D. The CDR3 sequence is 16 residues long. Germline lookup yields CDR1 MDHEN and CDR2 SYDVKM. Trimming left V 1 base short and J 6 bases short, with 13 bases between. The CDR3 nucleotides read TGTGCCAGCAGTTTATCCGCCGGGTTCTCTAATTCACCCCTCCACTTT. Translation gives CASSLSAGFSNSPLHF. Full variable domain (rest looked up from reference TRBV28 and TRBJ1-6): DVKVTQSSRYLVKRTGEKVFLECVQDMDHENMFWYRQDPGLGLRLIYFSYDVKMKEKGDIPEGYSVSREKKERFSLILESASTNQTSMYLCASSLSAGFSNSPLHFGNGTRLTVT.

The chain employs TRBV11-2 and TRBJ1-4; D is uncertain. The CDR3 contains 14 residues. The V gene's germline CDR1 is SGHAT and CDR2 FQNNGV. Trimming took off 0 bases at V and 5 bases at J, with 7 bases between the two ends. The CDR3 is CASSLDRVNEKLFF. As DNA, the CDR3 is TGTGCCAGCAGCTTAGATCGTGTCAATGAAAAACTGTTTTTT.

The genes are TRBV18 and TRBJ2-2; TRBD1 is a possible D gene (6 bases). V was clipped by 6 bases and J by 5 bases, with 16 bases between them. The CDR3 has 15 residues. CDR1 and CDR2 (germline): KGHSH, LQKENI. CDR3 sequence reads: CASSPQGIETGELFF. The CDR3 DNA is TGTGCCAGCTCGCCCCAGGGGATCGAAACCGGGGAGCTGTTTTTT.

A few counts support this clonotype. The chain carries TRBV4-2 and TRBJ1-6; 7 bases align to TRBD1. CDR3 size: 18 residues. The ends lost 0 bases at V and 0 bases at J; junction bases unmatched: 5. In germline, CDR1 is LGHNA, CDR2 YNFKEQ. The CDR3 here is CASSQDGGQASYNSPLHF. For the CDR3, the DNA is TGTGCCAGCAGCCAAGATGGAGGACAGGCCTCCTATAATTCACCCCTCCACTTT.

The table lists this clonotype with a few counts. V is TRBV27 and J is TRBJ1-4, with a weak D call TRBD1 (5 bases). Trimming removed 4 bases from V and 2 bases from J, with 8 bases in between. Germline V CDR1 and CDR2: MNHEY, SMNVEV (reference sequence). There are 14 residues in the CDR3. CDR3 nucleotide sequence: TGTGCCAGCAGTTCCAGACAGACTAATGAAAAACTGTTTTTT. This encodes CASSSRQTNEKLFF. The variable domain in full, with the rest retrieved from reference TRBV27 and TRBJ1-4, is EAQVTQNPRYLITVTGKKLTVTCSQNMNHEYMSWYRQDPGLGLRQIYYSMNVEVTDKGDVPEGYKVSRKEKRNFPLILESPSPNQTSLYFCASSSRQTNEKLFFGSGTQLSVL.

In this sample, this clonotype turned up a few times. This rearrangement joins TRBV20-1 to TRBJ1-5, with 7 bases matching TRBD1. This CDR3 region has 15 residues. Losses at the gene ends were 6 bases for V and 3 bases for J; bases not matched to a gene: 11. Per the germline V gene, CDR1 is DFQATT and CDR2 is SNEGSKA (reference sequence). The CDR3 region is CSATAPGGHNQPQHF. The CDR3 DNA sequence: TGCAGTGCCACAGCGCCAGGGGGGCACAATCAGCCCCAGCATTTT.

The V gene is TRBV28, the J gene TRBJ1-6; D possibly corresponds to TRBD1 (6 bases). Germline loops: CDR1 MDHEN, CDR2 SYDVKM. The ends were cut back, 4 bases at V and 8 bases at J, with 18 bases in the middle. This CDR3 has 16 amino acids. The CDR3 DNA is TGTGCCAGCAGTTCCCCAGGGGTTTACGAGGATTCACCCCTCCACTTT. Protein: CASSSPGVYEDSPLHF.

The chain is built from TRBV28 and TRBJ2-1, with D possibly TRBD1 on 6 matching bases. From germline, CDR1 is MDHEN and CDR2 SYDVKM. V lost 7 bases to trimming and J lost 7 bases, with 23 bases between them. The CDR3 covers 16 residues. The CDR3 DNA reads as TGTGCCAGCACCTCTGGGGGCCTAGGGGGTGGGAATGAGCAGTTCTTC. This encodes CASTSGGLGGGNEQFF.

This clonotype was observed a few times. The rearrangement links TRBV29-1 to TRBJ2-2; 12 bases are a match to TRBD1. Germline CDR1 reads SQVTM; CDR2 reads ANQGSEA. The CDR3 is 14 residues long. Trimming took 6 bases from V and 6 from J; bases not matched to a gene: 5. CDR3 in amino acids: CSVGTGGLAGELFF. DNA for the CDR3: TGCAGCGTAGGGACAGGGGGCTTGGCCGGGGAGCTGTTTTTT.

This clonotype has just a few counts. The V gene is TRBV7-9, the J gene TRBJ2-5, with 8 bases that match TRBD2. Germline-derived CDR1 and CDR2 are SEHNR and FQNEAQ (reference sequence). The CDR3 spans 12 residues. Trimming at V came to 5 bases and at J to 5 bases, leaving 1 base not matched to a gene. CDR3: CASSRLAETQYF. CDR3 DNA: TGTGCCAGCAGCCGACTAGCGGAGACCCAGTACTTC.

The V call is TRBV4-3, the J call TRBJ2-7; D gene unclear. The CDR3 runs to 15 residues. The ends were cut back, 2 bases at V and 2 bases at J, with 13 bases in the middle. CDR1 and CDR2 (germline): LGHNA, YSLEER. The CDR3 DNA reads TGCGCCAGCAGCCAACAGCCGGACCGAGCCTACGAGCAGTACTTC. Its translation: CASSQQPDRAYEQYF.

This clonotype was seen more than once but under ten times. The chain carries TRBV29-1 and TRBJ2-3; 8 nucleotides agree with TRBD1. CDR3 length equals 12 residues. CDR1 is SQVTM, CDR2 ANQGSEA, per germline. CDR3 region: CRAGGPTDTQYF. DNA of the CDR3: TGCAGGGCAGGGGGCCCGACAGATACGCAGTATTTT.

This clonotype has more than one count but fewer than ten. J is TRBJ2-7 and V is TRBV2, with TRBD2 identical over 7 bases. Germline assignment: CDR1 SNHLY and CDR2 FYNNEI. The junction had 7 bases not matched to a gene; V was cut back by 7 bases and J by 7 bases. The CDR3 consists of 12 residues. The CDR3 spells CASTGLGREQYF. CDR3 in DNA: TGTGCCAGCACCGGACTCGGGAGGGAGCAGTACTTC.

V and J are TRBV20-1 and TRBJ2-7; unclear D gene. Germline V gives CDR1 DFQATT, CDR2 SNEGSKA (reference sequence). This CDR3 region has 12 residues. Deletions cut 6 bases from V and 2 bases from J, with 11 bases between. The CDR3 is CSASDRPYEQYF. Here the CDR3 DNA reads TGCAGTGCGAGTGACCGTCCCTACGAGCAGTACTTC.

This clonotype was detected a few times. J is TRBJ1-2 and V is TRBV6-2 or TRBV6-3; D not resolved. Germline V gene sequence: CDR1 MNHEY, CDR2 SVGEGT. V lost 0 bases, J lost 4 bases, and 6 bases lay in between. The CDR3 is 13 residues long. CDR3 in DNA: TGTGCCAGCAGTTACTCGGATGGCTATGGCTACACCTTC. This translates into CASSYSDGYGYTF.

The genes are TRBV29-1 and TRBJ2-7; no reliable D call. The CDR3 spans 12 residues. Germline V gene lookup returns CDR1 SQVTM and CDR2 ANQGSEA. Trimming took off 4 bases at V and 4 bases at J, with 11 bases between the two ends. The CDR3 is CSVVGRPYEQYF. The CDR3 DNA follows: TGCAGCGTTGTAGGGCGACCGTACGAGCAGTACTTC.

The chain combines TRBV29-1 with TRBJ2-2, with unresolved D. The ends were cut back, 4 bases at V and 6 bases at J, with 9 bases in the middle. CDR3 size: 12 residues. The germline CDR1 and CDR2 sequences are SQVTM and ANQGSEA. CDR3 nucleotides: TGCAGCGTTGTGACCCCCCCCGGGGAGCTGTTTTTT. It encodes CSVVTPPGELFF.

The gene calls are TRBV7-9 and TRBJ2-3; a possible D gene is TRBD2 (5 bases). V was pared by 1 base and J by 5 bases, with 7 bases between. Germline V gene lookup returns CDR1 SEHNR and CDR2 FQNEAQ (reference sequence). The CDR3 is made up of 13 amino acids. Written as DNA, the CDR3 is TGTGCCAGCAGCTTAGTCGGGAAAGATACGCAGTATTTT. Amino acid sequence: CASSLVGKDTQYF.

This clonotype was found a few times. The gene calls are TRBV6-2 or TRBV6-3 and TRBJ2-1, with TRBD2 identical over 9 bases. Germline CDR1 reads MNHEY; CDR2 reads SVGEGT. The CDR3 consists of 14 residues. The V segment lost 11 bases and the J segment 7 bases; nucleotides outside the gene matches: 12. This CDR3 reads CAGRRAGGVNEQFF. The CDR3 coding sequence is TGTGCCGGTCGGAGAGCGGGAGGTGTAAATGAGCAGTTCTTC.

This clonotype has a handful of counts. This chain connects TRBV11-2 to TRBJ1-2; 9 bases match TRBD1. V lost 5 bases, J lost 2 bases, and 9 bases stayed unmatched. CDR1 and CDR2 from the germline V gene are SGHAT and FQNNGV. The CDR3 totals 16 residues. CDR3 nucleotides: TGTGCCAGCAGCCCTATCGGACAGGGGACGAACTATGGCTACACCTTC. Protein sequence: CASSPIGQGTNYGYTF.

The genes are TRBV29-1 and TRBJ1-1; 8 bases are shared with TRBD1. The CDR3 is made up of 18 amino acids. The V segment lost 6 bases and the J segment 1 base; nucleotides outside the gene matches: 19. Germline V gene data show CDR1 as SQVTM and CDR2 as ANQGSEA. CDR3 sequence: CSVRQGTTTTIKNTEAFF. CDR3 nucleotides: TGCAGCGTCAGACAGGGGACGACCACCACAATAAAGAACACTGAAGCTTTCTTT.

V usage is TRBV10-3 and J usage is TRBJ2-3; D perhaps matches TRBD1 (6 bases). Trimming left V 3 bases short and J 5 bases short, with 21 bases between. CDR1 and CDR2 from the germline V gene are ENHRY and SYGVKD. The CDR3 spans 17 residues. The CDR3 DNA follows: TGTGCCATCAGTGACCGTGGCAGGGGCCGCCAGGGAGATACGCAGTATTTT. This codes for CAISDRGRGRQGDTQYF.